This T cell receptor beta chain is drawn from a study of shared clonotypes between healthy human individuals. The material for each subset, its genomic DNA, was split evenly across several immunoSEQ plates. The data were produced by immunoSEQ multiplex PCR, yet TCRdb's version contains in-frame clones alone and is incomplete. The table has about 2.1 million clones, roughly 91% seen once. The CDR3 runs to 13 residues. Germline V gives CDR1 MGHDK, CDR2 SYGVNS. The junction had 5 bases not matched to a gene; V was cut back by 4 bases and J by 10 bases. As defined, naive CD8 cells were CD45RO-negative and positively selected for CCR7, with terminally differentiated effector memory CD45RA+ cells excluded.

The sequencing input was naive CD8+ T cells from PBMCs. This chain connects TRBV25-1 to TRBJ1-4, with 8 bases fitting TRBD1. The receptor was isolated from a man between 18 and 29 years old in good health. Some clones in this sample may be carry-over from other donors' samples. Here the CDR3 DNA reads TGTGCCAGCAGTGCTAACAGGGGGGCAAAACTGTTTTTT. It encodes CASSANRGAKLFF.